This entry concerns a single T cell receptor beta chain. Its antigen target is currently unknown. The input lacks base qualities; no much larger clone sits a single base away. The intended sense of this specimen's time point label: about 28 days (+/-7) after the second vaccine dose. Because spike-specific TCR depth and breadth did not differ between the two schedules, AZD1222 recipients who got a second dose at roughly 4 weeks were pooled with those who got a second dose at roughly 12 weeks. Vaccinee samples were obtained from the UK trials COV001 and COV002, which included a single-blind randomized controlled phase 2/3 trial of AZD1222 (ChAdOx1 nCoV-19) in healthy adults. Trial participant PBMC samples were collected at day 0 and day 28 after the second dose for TCRbeta chain sequencing. The data originate from a study of T cell responses to AZD1222 COVID-19 vaccine (dated by TCRdb to about 2021). About the full investigation: TCR sequencing was performed for over 230 trial participants, of whom 207 were given two doses of AZD1222 and around 25 were given two doses of MenACWY control vaccine. Enrollment into the trials was organized by age into subgroups of 18-55, 56-69 and 70-plus years, and those subgroups contained approximately 150, 30 and 60 TCR-sequenced participants, respectively.

The CDR3 runs 14 amino acids, cysteine and phenylalanine included. This entry keeps only the CDR3 DNA: 42 bases, framed from base 1. In the germline V gene, CDR1 corresponds to SGHDT and CDR2 to YYEEEE. V and J are trimmed by 1 base and 4 bases, and the gene matches miss 1 base of the junction. The CDR3 regions of human TCRbeta chains were subjected to immunosequencing. Turning to the authors' computational methods: Repertoire TCRs were checked for matches against a reference library of SARS-CoV-2-specific TCRs that had been generated using the MIRA antigen-specificity platform. Breadth was defined as the fraction of unique TCRs that were SARS-CoV-2-associated, and depth was defined as the fraction of total T cells that were SARS-CoV-2-associated. Using the MIRA data, each spike-specific TCR was assigned both to the spike region to which the TCR was reactive and to a CD4 or CD8 class. Log10-transformed breadth and depth values were compared by one-way ANOVA with Sidak's multiple comparisons tests. The clones in this table, taken by TCRdb from immuneACCESS, are in-frame only. Not every clone is retained; where verified, under half of the shortfall comes from an unresolved V gene, and the cause of the rest is unknown. V and J calls and clone size are copied from that table; D and trimming were computed from the DNA. The sample includes tens of thousands of clones, with about 89% observed a single time. The ten most abundant clones make up roughly 5.2% of the sample.

Study-level results and caveats: No day 14 peak-response samples were available, so repertoires were characterized only after the peak T cell response. Nearly half of unique spike-specific TCRs reportedly recognized epitopes outside regions mutated in the B.1.351 and B.1.1.7 variants. Most participants were white British and females outnumbered males, and the authors suggested that clonal diversity may have been underestimated. Conclusions about previously exposed vaccinees are limited, since just five to seven AZD1222 recipients were seropositive for SARS-CoV-2 at baseline. The whole spike protein was spanned by vaccine-associated CD4 TCRs, and dominant responses were seen in regions 160-218 and 743-854. After two AZD1222 doses, both the breadth and the depth of spike-specific TCRs were significantly higher than at day 0 and than in MenACWY recipients. The 56-69-year group was small, and its depth increase did not reach significance, likely because of low power.

The chain is encoded by TRBV5-6 joined to TRBJ2-4; TRBD1 fits 8 bases in the junction. The specimen was peripheral blood, collected 28 days after the second AZD1222 dose. The clonotype originates from an adult who received the AZD1222 COVID-19 vaccine. In nucleotide form, the sequence is TGTGCCAGCAGCTTGCAGGGGGCAAAAAACATTCAGTACTTC. Its translation is CASSLQGAKNIQYF.